This T cell receptor beta chain was recovered during a study of blood T cell repertoires in COVID-19. For the study at large: From the United States, Italy and Spain came samples of acute and convalescent COVID-19. T cells, B-cell-depleted T cells, or PBMCs supplied cDNA or gDNA.

This clone has a single count. Study processing details: Amplified reference gene primers provided the basis for estimating nucleated cell counts. Repertoires were generated with immunoSEQ multiplex PCR, while TCRdb's copy carries only in-frame clones and drops some. That table is the source of V, J and clone size, and D and trimming were worked out from the DNA. The data contain under 65,000 clones, about four fifths of them singletons. The clonotype originates from a woman aged 55-75 years with acute or convalescent COVID-19. Specimen: peripheral blood.

The CDR3 region has the DNA TGTGCCAGCAGCTTCCGGGATGGGGGCAATCAGCCCCAGCATTTT. This encodes CASSFRDGGNQPQHF. This chain joins TRBV7-2 and TRBJ1-5, with D unclear. V lost 3 bases to trimming and J lost 2 bases, with 11 bases between them. The germline V gene encodes CDR1 SGHTA and CDR2 FQGNSA. The CDR3 totals 15 residues.